This TCR beta chain is from a study of blood T cell repertoires in COVID-19. In the study overall: The United States, Italy and Spain were the sources of the acute and convalescent COVID-19 samples. The cDNA or gDNA used as material had been derived from T cells, B-cell-depleted T cells, or PBMCs.

The CDR3 spans 14 residues. Germline V CDR1 and CDR2: SQVTM, ANQGSEA. V shed 6 bases and J 4 bases; nucleotides not matched to a gene: 6. Original handling: Reference gene primers were amplified, and this amplification served to estimate nucleated cell counts. Assay: immunoSEQ multiplex PCR; the TCRdb copy retains only in-frame clones and omits some. V and J calls and clone size are given by that table; D and trimming were obtained from the DNA. The profile shows roughly 130,000 clones, roughly 86% of them singletons. The sequence derives from a woman aged 60-75 years with acute or convalescent COVID-19. V usage is TRBV29-1 and J usage is TRBJ2-1; TRBD2 matches at 10 bases. Sequenced: peripheral blood. CDR3: CSVTGLADYNEQFF. The CDR3 DNA sequence: TGCAGCGTCACCGGACTAGCGGATTACAATGAGCAGTTCTTC.